This T cell receptor (beta chain) was captured in a study of blood T cell repertoires in COVID-19 (dated by TCRdb to 2020 to 2022). With respect to the entire study: Collaborator samples came from the United States, Italy and Spain and covered acute and convalescent phases of COVID-19. Where available, HLA class I and class II types were taken from metadata supplied by the sample provider and were not determined by assay-based typing. The repertoires were released in a freely available public database meant as a resource for research on the immune response to SARS-CoV-2. The material from the prospective study consisted of cDNA or gDNA derived from T cells, B-cell-depleted T cells, or PBMCs. The sample metadata nearly always contained a de-identified subject ID, COVID-19 status, age in years and sex. The dataset comprised deeply sampled blood TCRbeta repertoires from subjects exposed to, actively infected with, or recovered from COVID-19. Samples were obtained from the ongoing ImmuneRACE study (first 160 participants) and from 1,254 subjects provided by 6 global collaborators. The study at large found these results: The amount of clinical and demographic metadata varied by source and participant and was provided uncurated.

Collaborating institutions collected whole blood in K2EDTA tubes following their own protocols. Collaborator samples were shipped for TCRbeta analysis as frozen whole blood, isolated PBMCs, or DNA extracted from either sample type. The V end loses 5 bases and the J end loses 1 base, and a stretch of 11 bases separates them. The CDR3 runs 15 amino acids, cysteine and phenylalanine included. Of the read, only the CDR3 DNA is kept; its 45 bases are in frame from base 1. For CDR1 and CDR2, the germline V gene lists ENHRY and SYGVKD. This clone was seen once. Its antigen remains undetermined. One base away there is no much larger clone; base qualities are not given. The immunoSEQ Assay, a bias-controlled multiplex PCR, was used to amplify TCRbeta CDR3 regions from genomic DNA. Per the authors' processing: The number of nucleated cells in each sample was estimated by amplification of reference gene primers within the assay. To quantify the absolute abundance of each unique TCRbeta CDR3 rearrangement, sequence reads were collapsed and filtered. For each sample, productive Simpson clonality was calculated as the square root of Simpson's diversity index over productive rearrangements. In its TCRdb copy, this immuneACCESS table keeps in-frame sequences only and misses some clones. Where compared with another copy, unresolved V genes explain less than half of these, and the others have no known cause. V, J and clone size were drawn from that table, and D and trimming were deduced from the DNA. Counted in this sample were about 59,000 clones; about four fifths of them appeared once. The ten most abundant clones make up 3.5% of the sample.

The source material was peripheral blood. The receptor comes from a woman aged 80 or over with acute or convalescent COVID-19. The V gene is TRBV10-3 and the J gene is TRBJ2-2; matching of 6 bases hints at TRBD1 as the D gene. The CDR3 in this case is CAISQMTGNTGELFF. In nucleotide form, the sequence is TGTGCCATCAGTCAAATGACAGGGAACACCGGGGAGCTGTTTTTT.